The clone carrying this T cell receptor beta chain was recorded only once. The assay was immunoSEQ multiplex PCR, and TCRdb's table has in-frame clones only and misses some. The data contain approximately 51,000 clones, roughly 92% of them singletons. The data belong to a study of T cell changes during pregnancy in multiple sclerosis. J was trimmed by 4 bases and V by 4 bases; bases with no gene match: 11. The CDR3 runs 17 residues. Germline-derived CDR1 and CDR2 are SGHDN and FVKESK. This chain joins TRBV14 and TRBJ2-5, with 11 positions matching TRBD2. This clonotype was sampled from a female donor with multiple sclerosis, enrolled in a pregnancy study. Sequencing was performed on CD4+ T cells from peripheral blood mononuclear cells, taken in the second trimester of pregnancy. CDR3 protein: CASSPGLAASMGETQYF. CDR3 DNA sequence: TGTGCCAGCAGCCCGGGACTAGCGGCCAGTATGGGAGAGACCCAGTACTTC.